This T cell receptor (beta chain) was obtained from a study of beta chain features in type 1 diabetes. The authors reverse transcribed all of the isolated RNA, so sequencing captured expressed TCRB transcripts. Profiled with immunoSEQ multiplex PCR; TCRdb holds only in-frame clones, not every one. The table lists under 450,000 clones, approximately 15% of them singletons. The table lists this clone with a few counts. What it binds is unknown. V was clipped by 6 bases and J by 3 bases, with 9 bases between them. Germline-derived CDR1 and CDR2 are LNHNV and YYDKDF (reference sequence). There are 13 residues in the CDR3. Points from the study as a whole: A pattern of fewer insertions and more deletions at VDJ junctions was seen in type 1 diabetes patients. Whether TCRB rearrangement is influenced by HLA type was left unresolved in this analysis.

The chain employs TRBV15 and TRBJ2-1; a weak D match, TRBD2 (5 bases). The sequenced sample consisted of naive CD4+ T cells from blood. The receptor's source is a man between 25 and 39 years old in good health. The CDR3: CATRGEYYNEQFF. Here the CDR3 DNA reads TGTGCCACCAGGGGAGAGTACTACAATGAGCAGTTCTTC.